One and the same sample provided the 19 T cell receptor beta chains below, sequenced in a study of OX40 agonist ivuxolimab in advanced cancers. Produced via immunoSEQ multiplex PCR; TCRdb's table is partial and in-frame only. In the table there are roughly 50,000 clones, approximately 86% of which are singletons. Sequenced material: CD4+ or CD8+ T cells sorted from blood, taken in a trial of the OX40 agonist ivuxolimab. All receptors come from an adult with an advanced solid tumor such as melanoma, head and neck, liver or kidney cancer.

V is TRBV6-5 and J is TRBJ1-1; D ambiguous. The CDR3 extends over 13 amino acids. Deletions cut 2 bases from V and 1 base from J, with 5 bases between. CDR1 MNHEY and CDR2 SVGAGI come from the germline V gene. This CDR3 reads CASSYGPNTEAFF. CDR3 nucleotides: TGTGCCAGCAGTTACGGTCCGAACACTGAAGCTTTCTTT.

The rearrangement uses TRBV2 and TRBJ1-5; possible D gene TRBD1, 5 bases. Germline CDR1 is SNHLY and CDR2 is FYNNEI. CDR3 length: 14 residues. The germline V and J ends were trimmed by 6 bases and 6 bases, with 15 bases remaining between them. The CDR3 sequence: CASSVTEVGQPQHF. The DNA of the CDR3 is TGTGCCAGCAGCGTGACAGAGGTGGGTCAGCCCCAGCATTTT.

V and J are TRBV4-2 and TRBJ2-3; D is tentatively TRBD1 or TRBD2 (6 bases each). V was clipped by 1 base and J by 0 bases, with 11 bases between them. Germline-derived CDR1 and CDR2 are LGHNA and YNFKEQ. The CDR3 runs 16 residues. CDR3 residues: CASSQVSGASTDTQYF. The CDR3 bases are TGTGCCAGCAGCCAAGTTTCGGGGGCGAGCACAGATACGCAGTATTTT.

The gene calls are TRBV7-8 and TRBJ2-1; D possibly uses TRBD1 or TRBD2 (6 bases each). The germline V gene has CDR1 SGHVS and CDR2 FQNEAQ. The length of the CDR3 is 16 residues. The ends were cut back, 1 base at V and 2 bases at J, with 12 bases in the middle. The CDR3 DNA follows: TGTGCCAGCAGCTTAGAACGGGGGCCCCCCTACAATGAGCAGTTCTTC. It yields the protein CASSLERGPPYNEQFF.

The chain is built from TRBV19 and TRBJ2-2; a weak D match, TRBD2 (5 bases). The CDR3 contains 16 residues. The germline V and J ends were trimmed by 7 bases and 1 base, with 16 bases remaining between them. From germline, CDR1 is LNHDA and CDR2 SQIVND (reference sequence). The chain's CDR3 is CASKFPGNLNTGELFF. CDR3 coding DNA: TGTGCCAGTAAATTCCCGGGGAACCTGAACACCGGGGAGCTGTTTTTT.

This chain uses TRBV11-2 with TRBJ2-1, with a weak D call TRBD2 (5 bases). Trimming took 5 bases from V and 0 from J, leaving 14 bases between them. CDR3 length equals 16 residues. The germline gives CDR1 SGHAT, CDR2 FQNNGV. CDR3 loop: CASSPTTGSSYNEQFF. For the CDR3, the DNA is TGTGCCAGCAGCCCTACCACTGGGAGCTCCTACAATGAGCAGTTCTTC.

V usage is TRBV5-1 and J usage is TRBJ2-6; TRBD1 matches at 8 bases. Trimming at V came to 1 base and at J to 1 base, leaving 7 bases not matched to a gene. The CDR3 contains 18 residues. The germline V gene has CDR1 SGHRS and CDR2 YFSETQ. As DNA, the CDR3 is TGCGCCAGCAGCTTGACCGGGACAGGCGTTTCTGGGGCCAACGTCCTGACTTTC. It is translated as CASSLTGTGVSGANVLTF.

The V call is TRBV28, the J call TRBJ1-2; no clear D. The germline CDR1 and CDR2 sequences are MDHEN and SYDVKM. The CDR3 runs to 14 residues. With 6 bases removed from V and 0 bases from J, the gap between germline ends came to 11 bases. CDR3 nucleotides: TGTGCCAGCAGCTCCGGACCCCCTAACTATGGCTACACCTTC. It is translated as CASSSGPPNYGYTF.

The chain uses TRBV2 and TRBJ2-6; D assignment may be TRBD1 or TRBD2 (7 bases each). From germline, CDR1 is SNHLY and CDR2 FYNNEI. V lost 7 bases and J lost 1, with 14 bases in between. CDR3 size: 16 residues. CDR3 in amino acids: CASIRQGGSGANVLTF. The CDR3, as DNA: TGTGCCAGCATTCGACAGGGAGGGTCTGGGGCCAACGTCCTGACTTTC.

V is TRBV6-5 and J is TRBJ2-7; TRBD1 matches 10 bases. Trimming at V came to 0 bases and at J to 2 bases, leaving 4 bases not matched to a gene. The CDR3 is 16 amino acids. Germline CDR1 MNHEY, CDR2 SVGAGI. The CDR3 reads CASSYSVGTGAYEQYF. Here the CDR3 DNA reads TGTGCCAGCAGTTACTCCGTGGGGACAGGGGCCTACGAGCAGTACTTC.

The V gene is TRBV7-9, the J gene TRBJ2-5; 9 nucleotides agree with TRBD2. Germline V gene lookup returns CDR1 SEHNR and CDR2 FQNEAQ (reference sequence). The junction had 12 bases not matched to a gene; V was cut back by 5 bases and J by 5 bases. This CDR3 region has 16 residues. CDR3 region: CASSPRGLAGLETQYF. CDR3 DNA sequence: TGTGCCAGCAGCCCCCGTGGGCTAGCGGGGTTGGAGACCCAGTACTTC.

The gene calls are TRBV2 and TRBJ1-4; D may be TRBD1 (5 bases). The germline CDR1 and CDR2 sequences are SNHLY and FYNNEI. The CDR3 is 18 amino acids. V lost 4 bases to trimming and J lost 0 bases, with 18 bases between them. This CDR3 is CASSGPTVELSTNEKLFF. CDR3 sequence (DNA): TGTGCCAGCAGTGGGCCGACAGTAGAATTATCAACTAATGAAAAACTGTTTTTT.

This CDR3 is CASSQEGTGGRGYTF. DNA for the CDR3: TGCGCCAGCAGCCAAGAAGGGACAGGAGGTCGGGGCTACACCTTC. V gene TRBV4-1 combines with J gene TRBJ1-2; the match to TRBD1 covers 8 bases. Germline V lookup: CDR1 MGHRA, CDR2 YSYEKL. Trimming removed 0 bases from V and 8 bases from J; junction bases left unmatched: 8. This CDR3 comprises 15 residues.

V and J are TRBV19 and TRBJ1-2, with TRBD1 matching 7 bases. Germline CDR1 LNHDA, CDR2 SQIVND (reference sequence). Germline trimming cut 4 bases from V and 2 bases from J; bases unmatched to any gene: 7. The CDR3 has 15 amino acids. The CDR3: CASSRTGDSNYGYTF. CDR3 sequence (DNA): TGTGCCAGTAGTAGGACTGGGGACAGCAACTATGGCTACACCTTC.

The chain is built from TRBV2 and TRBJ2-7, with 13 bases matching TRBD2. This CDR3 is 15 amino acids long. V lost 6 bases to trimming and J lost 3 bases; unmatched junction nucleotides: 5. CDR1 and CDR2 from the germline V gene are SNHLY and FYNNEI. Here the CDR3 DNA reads TGTGCCAGCAGACCTCGACTAGCGGGGGGCTACGAGCAGTACTTC. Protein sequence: CASRPRLAGGYEQYF. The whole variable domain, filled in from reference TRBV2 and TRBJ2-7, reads EPEVTQTPSHQVTQMGQEVILRCVPISNHLYFYWYRQILGQKVEFLVSFYNNEISEKSEIFDDQFSVERPDGSNFTLKIRSTKLEDSAMYFCASRPRLAGGYEQYFGPGTRLTVT.

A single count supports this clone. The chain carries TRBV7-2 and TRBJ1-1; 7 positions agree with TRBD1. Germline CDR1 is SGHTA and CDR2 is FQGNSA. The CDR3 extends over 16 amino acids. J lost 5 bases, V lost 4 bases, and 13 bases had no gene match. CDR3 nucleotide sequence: TGTGCCAGCAGCTCTAGGGGTCGACAGGGTAGGACTGAAGCTTTCTTT. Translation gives CASSSRGRQGRTEAFF.

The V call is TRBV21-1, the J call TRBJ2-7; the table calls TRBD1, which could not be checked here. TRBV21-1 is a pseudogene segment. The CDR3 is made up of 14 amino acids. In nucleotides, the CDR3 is TGTGCCAGCAGCAAAGGGGGGCCCCGCTACGAGCAGTACTTC. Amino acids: CASSKGGPRYEQYF.

The CDR3 region is CASSYRASYEQYF. In DNA, the CDR3 is TGTGCCAGCAGTTATAGGGCATCCTACGAGCAGTACTTC. J is TRBJ2-7 and V is TRBV6-1; D gene uncertain. Per the germline V gene, CDR1 is MNHNS and CDR2 is SASEGT. V was shortened by 5 bases and J by 1 base, with 9 bases between the two germline ends. The length of the CDR3 is 13 residues.

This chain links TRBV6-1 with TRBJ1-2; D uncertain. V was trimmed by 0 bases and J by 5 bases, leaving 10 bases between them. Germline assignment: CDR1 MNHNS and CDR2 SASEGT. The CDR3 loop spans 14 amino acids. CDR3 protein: CASSEAETIYGYTF. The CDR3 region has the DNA TGTGCCAGCAGTGAAGCGGAGACAATTTATGGCTACACCTTC.